The 19 T cell receptor beta chains in this list originate from one sample, sequenced in a study of cytomegalovirus exposure and HLA in healthy donors. Amplification used 60 Vbeta primers and 13 Jbeta primers. Here immunoSEQ multiplex PCR was the method, and the copy in TCRdb shows in-frame clones only, minus some. The sample has some 90,000 clones, approximately 79% seen once. The sequencing sample was made of PBMCs. The receptors come from a female donor in good health and CMV-seronegative.

The chain carries TRBV28 and TRBJ1-2; D is undetermined. Germline V lookup: CDR1 MDHEN, CDR2 SYDVKM. The CDR3 is made up of 15 amino acids. Trimming stripped 3 bases from V and 5 bases from J, with 16 bases between. The DNA of the CDR3 is TGTGCCAGCAGTTTTCAAATTATGAGTTCTTATGGCTACACCTTC. It translates to CASSFQIMSSYGYTF.

The V call is TRBV7-3, the J call TRBJ2-3, with unresolved D. CDR3 length: 14 amino acids. Trimming took 1 base from V and 2 from J, leaving 7 bases between them. Per germline, CDR1 SGHTA and CDR2 FQGTGA. The CDR3: CASSLNAVTDTQYF. CDR3 coding DNA: TGTGCCAGCAGCTTAAACGCAGTCACAGATACGCAGTATTTT.

This clone has a single count. The rearrangement uses TRBV28 and TRBJ2-3; 7 bases match TRBD2. Germline CDR1 and CDR2: MDHEN and SYDVKM. V trimming: 4 bases; J trimming: 6 bases; junction bases outside the gene matches: 10. The CDR3 totals 15 residues. CDR3 coding DNA: TGTGCCAGCAGTTCGAGGAGCGGGGCCCCCGATACGCAGTATTTT. This gives the protein CASSSRSGAPDTQYF. The variable domain in full, completed from reference TRBV28 and TRBJ2-3, reads DVKVTQSSRYLVKRTGEKVFLECVQDMDHENMFWYRQDPGLGLRLIYFSYDVKMKEKGDIPEGYSVSREKKERFSLILESASTNQTSMYLCASSSRSGAPDTQYFGPGTRLTVL.

Concerning this clone: A junction boundary mismatches the germline segment, possibly from a read error. This sequence joins TRBV7-9 and TRBJ1-1; 7 bases line up with TRBD1. The length of the CDR3 is 16 residues. Germline V CDR1 and CDR2: SEHNR, FQNEAQ (reference sequence). CDR3: CSSSSDRAEGQGEAFF. DNA for the CDR3: TGTTCCAGCAGCTCCGACAGGGCTGAGGGACAAGGTGAAGCTTTCTTT.

J is TRBJ2-2 and V is TRBV4-2, with 8 nucleotides matching TRBD2. Trimming took 4 bases from V and 7 from J; bases not matched to a gene: 5. CDR3 length: 14 residues. Germline loops: CDR1 LGHNA, CDR2 YNFKEQ. Here the CDR3 reads CASSPGGVIGELFF. The CDR3 nucleotides are TGTGCCAGCAGCCCCGGGGGGGTGATCGGGGAGCTGTTTTTT.

V and J are TRBV2 and TRBJ2-7, with 11 bases matching TRBD1. Germline V gene sequence: CDR1 SNHLY, CDR2 FYNNEI. The V segment lost 6 bases and the J segment 6 bases; nucleotides outside the gene matches: 4. This CDR3 has 13 residues. Here the CDR3 reads CASRDRGPREQYF. The CDR3, as DNA: TGTGCCAGCAGGGACAGGGGGCCTCGCGAGCAGTACTTC.

The V call is TRBV10-1, the J call TRBJ2-3, with 9 bases matching TRBD1. The CDR3 totals 14 residues. V lost 6 bases, J lost 3 bases, and 4 bases stayed unmatched. In germline, CDR1 is WNHNN, CDR2 SYGVQD (reference sequence). The CDR3 DNA reads TGCGCCAGCAGCGGACAGGGGTCGACAGATACGCAGTATTTT. Translation: CASSGQGSTDTQYF.

This clone was picked up a small number of times. The chain employs TRBV5-4 and TRBJ1-1; 9 nucleotides align to TRBD1. The junction had 5 bases not matched to a gene; V was cut back by 4 bases and J by 7 bases. The CDR3 is 13 amino acids. Germline V gene lookup returns CDR1 SGHNT and CDR2 YYREEE (reference sequence). CDR3 sequence reads: CASSLRTGVEAFF. In nucleotides, the CDR3 is TGTGCCAGCAGCCTACGGACAGGGGTTGAAGCTTTCTTT. Full variable domain (outside the CDR3, taken from reference TRBV5-4 and TRBJ1-1): ETGVTQSPTHLIKTRGQQVTLRCSSQSGHNTVSWYQQALGQGPQFIFQYYREEENGRGNFPPRFSGLQFPNYSSELNVNALELDDSALYLCASSLRTGVEAFFGQGTRLTVV.

This rearrangement joins TRBV25-1 to TRBJ2-5; 7 bases align to TRBD2. Trimming removed 7 bases from V and 0 bases from J; junction bases left unmatched: 17. CDR1 is MGHDK and CDR2 is SYGVNS in the germline V gene. The CDR3 is 18 amino acids. CDR3 loop: CASTPRGVKEGYQETQYF. CDR3 nucleotides: TGTGCCAGCACCCCCCGGGGGGTAAAGGAGGGGTACCAAGAGACCCAGTACTTC. Looking up the rest from reference TRBV25-1 and TRBJ2-5 gives the full variable domain: EADIYQTPRYLVIGTGKKITLECSQTMGHDKMYWYQQDPGMELHLIHYSYGVNSTEKGDLSSESTVSRIRTEHFPLTLESARPSHTSQYLCASTPRGVKEGYQETQYFGPGTRLLVL.

This chain connects TRBV30 to TRBJ2-2; D gene uncertain. Germline V gives CDR1 GTSNPN, CDR2 SVGIG (reference sequence). Trimming stripped 3 bases from V and 1 base from J, with 9 bases between. This CDR3 comprises 14 residues. Here the CDR3 reads CAWRGTENTGELFF. Written as DNA, the CDR3 is TGTGCCTGGAGGGGCACAGAGAACACCGGGGAGCTGTTTTTT.

This clone was found once. V usage is TRBV19 and J usage is TRBJ2-7; D is perhaps TRBD2 (6 bases). The germline V gene has CDR1 LNHDA and CDR2 SQIVND (reference sequence). This CDR3 comprises 11 residues. Trimming left V 5 bases short and J 4 bases short, with 6 bases between. The CDR3 protein is CASSAGYEQYF. The DNA of the CDR3 is TGTGCCAGTAGTGCGGGGTACGAGCAGTACTTC.

V gene TRBV19 combines with J gene TRBJ1-2; 8 positions match TRBD1. With 4 bases clipped from V and 8 bases from J, the junction kept 15 bases outside the gene matches. This CDR3 has 16 residues. Germline values: CDR1 LNHDA, CDR2 SQIVND (reference sequence). This CDR3 reads CASSKGQGGIFGGYTF. The CDR3 nucleotides are TGTGCCAGTAGTAAAGGACAGGGAGGAATATTTGGAGGCTACACCTTC. The full variable domain, its missing parts supplied by reference TRBV19 and TRBJ1-2, is DGGITQSPKYLFRKEGQNVTLSCEQNLNHDAMYWYRQDPGQGLRLIYYSQIVNDFQKGDIAEGYSVSREKKESFPLTVTSAQKNPTAFYLCASSKGQGGIFGGYTFGSGTRLTVV.

This clone was picked up one time. CDR3 nucleotide sequence: TGTGCCAGTAGACAAGGCAGGGGAGTCACTGAAGCTTTCTTT. This gives the protein CASRQGRGVTEAFF. The chain combines TRBV19 with TRBJ1-1; D is perhaps TRBD1 (6 bases). The CDR3 runs 14 residues. Trimming removed 6 bases from V and 4 bases from J, with 15 bases in between. Germline lookup yields CDR1 LNHDA and CDR2 SQIVND (reference sequence).

Only one count was recorded for this clone. The chain is built from TRBV5-6 and TRBJ1-4, with 7 nucleotides matching TRBD1. The CDR3 spans 15 residues. V was pared by 3 bases and J by 8 bases, with 10 bases of the junction left unmatched. Per the germline V gene, CDR1 is SGHDT and CDR2 is YYEEEE. The CDR3 loop is CASSSPTGSGEKLFF. CDR3 in DNA: TGTGCCAGCAGCTCGCCGACAGGGTCCGGGGAAAAACTGTTTTTT. Full variable domain (rest looked up from reference TRBV5-6 and TRBJ1-4): DAGVTQSPTHLIKTRGQQVTLRCSPKSGHDTVSWYQQALGQGPQFIFQYYEEEERQRGNFPDRFSGHQFPNYSSELNVNALLLGDSALYLCASSSPTGSGEKLFFGSGTQLSVL.

The chain employs TRBV4-1 and TRBJ2-3, with 11 positions matching TRBD2. The CDR3 loop spans 15 amino acids. Germline CDR1 MGHRA, CDR2 YSYEKL. Trimming removed 6 bases from V and 5 bases from J; junction bases left unmatched: 7. The CDR3: CASSQLAGELDTQYF. The CDR3 nucleotides are TGCGCCAGCAGTCAACTAGCGGGAGAGTTAGATACGCAGTATTTT.

Only one count was recorded for this clone. The J gene is TRBJ2-3, the V gene TRBV6-5; 8 positions agree with TRBD2. J gave up 4 bases and V 0 bases, and 6 bases lay outside the gene matches. This CDR3 has 16 amino acids. Germline CDR1 MNHEY, CDR2 SVGAGI. This CDR3 reads CASSYSGSGRADTQYF. The DNA of the CDR3 is TGTGCCAGCAGTTACTCGGGAAGCGGGAGAGCAGATACGCAGTATTTT.

This chain links TRBV6-5 with TRBJ1-1; 8 bases fit TRBD1. V was pared by 0 bases and J by 6 bases, with 3 bases of the junction left unmatched. CDR1 and CDR2 (germline): MNHEY, SVGAGI. This CDR3 contains 14 residues. The CDR3 region has the DNA TGTGCCAGCAGTTACTCGACAGGGGTGTCTGAAGCTTTCTTT. Its protein is CASSYSTGVSEAFF.

This clone was found a few times. The chain recombines TRBV13 with TRBJ2-1, with TRBD2 identical over 12 bases. V was pared by 2 bases and J by 7 bases, with 18 bases of the junction left unmatched. The CDR3 length is 20 residues. Germline CDR1 is PRHDT and CDR2 is FYEKMQ (reference sequence). The CDR3 region has the DNA TGTGCCAGCAGCTTATACTCTCGGGCTAGCGGGAGGGCCGGGGTTAATGAGCAGTTCTTC. Translated: CASSLYSRASGRAGVNEQFF.

The chain uses TRBV27 and TRBJ2-2; 12 bases line up with TRBD2. Germline V gene data show CDR1 as MNHEY and CDR2 as SMNVEV (reference sequence). V lost 3 bases to trimming and J lost 4 bases; unmatched junction nucleotides: 6. The length of the CDR3 is 17 residues. CDR3 DNA: TGTGCCAGCAGTTTCCTAGCGGGGGGGCGAGGCACCGGGGAGCTGTTTTTT. It is translated as CASSFLAGGRGTGELFF.